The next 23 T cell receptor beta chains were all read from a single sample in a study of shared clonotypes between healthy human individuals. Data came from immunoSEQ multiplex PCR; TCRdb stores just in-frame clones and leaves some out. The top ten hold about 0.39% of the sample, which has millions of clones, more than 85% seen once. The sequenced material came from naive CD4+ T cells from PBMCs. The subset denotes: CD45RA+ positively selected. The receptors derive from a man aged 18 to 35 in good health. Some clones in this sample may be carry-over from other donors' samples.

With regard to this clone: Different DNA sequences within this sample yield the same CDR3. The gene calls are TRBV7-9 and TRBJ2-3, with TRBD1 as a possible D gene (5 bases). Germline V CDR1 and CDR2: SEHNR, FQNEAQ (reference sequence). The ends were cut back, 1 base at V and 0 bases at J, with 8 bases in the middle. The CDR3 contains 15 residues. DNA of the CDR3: TGTGCCAGCAGCTTAGTCGCAGGGAGCACAGATACGCAGTATTTT. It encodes CASSLVAGSTDTQYF.

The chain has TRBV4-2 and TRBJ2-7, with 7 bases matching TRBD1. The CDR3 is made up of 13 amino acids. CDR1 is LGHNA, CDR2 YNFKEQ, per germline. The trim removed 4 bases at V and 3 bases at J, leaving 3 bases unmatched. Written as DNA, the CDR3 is TGTGCCAGCAGCCCTGGGGACAGCTACGAGCAGTACTTC. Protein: CASSPGDSYEQYF.

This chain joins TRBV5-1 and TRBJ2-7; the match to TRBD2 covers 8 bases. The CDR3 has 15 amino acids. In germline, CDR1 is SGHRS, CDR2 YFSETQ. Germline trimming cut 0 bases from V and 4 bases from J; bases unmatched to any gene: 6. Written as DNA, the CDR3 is TGCGCCAGCAGCTTGGCGGGAGGGATAAATTACGAGCAGTACTTC. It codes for CASSLAGGINYEQYF.

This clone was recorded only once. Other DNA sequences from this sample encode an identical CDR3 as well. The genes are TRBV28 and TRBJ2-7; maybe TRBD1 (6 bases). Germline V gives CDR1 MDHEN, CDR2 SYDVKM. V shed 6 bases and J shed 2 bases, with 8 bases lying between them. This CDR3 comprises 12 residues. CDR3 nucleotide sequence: TGTGCCAGCAGACAGGGAGCCTACGAGCAGTACTTC. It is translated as CASRQGAYEQYF.

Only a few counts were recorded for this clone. This CDR3 is CASSFQRTEAFF. The CDR3 nucleotides read TGTGCCAGCAGTTTTCAGCGTACTGAAGCTTTCTTT. The chain joins TRBV28 to TRBJ1-1; D gene ambiguous. V shed 3 bases and J shed 5 bases, with 7 bases lying between them. CDR3 length equals 12 residues. Germline CDR1 is MDHEN and CDR2 is SYDVKM.

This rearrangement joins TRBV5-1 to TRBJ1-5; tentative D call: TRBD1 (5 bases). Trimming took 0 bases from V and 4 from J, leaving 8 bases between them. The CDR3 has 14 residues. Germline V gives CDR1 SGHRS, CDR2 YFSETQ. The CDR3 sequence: CASSLGDFNQPQHF. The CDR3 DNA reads TGCGCCAGCAGCTTGGGGGACTTTAATCAGCCCCAGCATTTT.

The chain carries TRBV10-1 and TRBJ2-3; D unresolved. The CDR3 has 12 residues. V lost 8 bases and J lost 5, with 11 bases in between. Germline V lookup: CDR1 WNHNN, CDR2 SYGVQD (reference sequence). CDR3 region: CASGPGLDTQYF. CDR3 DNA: TGCGCCAGCGGTCCCGGTTTAGATACGCAGTATTTT.

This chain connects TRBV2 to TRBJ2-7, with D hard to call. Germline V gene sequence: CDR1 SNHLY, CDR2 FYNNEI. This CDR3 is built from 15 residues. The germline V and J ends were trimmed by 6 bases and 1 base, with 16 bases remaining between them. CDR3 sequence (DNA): TGTGCCAGCAGACTACCTACTTGGCAGTCCTACGAGCAGTACTTC. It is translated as CASRLPTWQSYEQYF.

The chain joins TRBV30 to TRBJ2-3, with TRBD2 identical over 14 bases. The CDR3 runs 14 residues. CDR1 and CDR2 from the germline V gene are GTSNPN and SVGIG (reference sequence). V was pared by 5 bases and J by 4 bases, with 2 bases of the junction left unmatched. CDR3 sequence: CAWGLAGGSDTQYF. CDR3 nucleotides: TGTGCCTGGGGACTAGCGGGAGGATCAGATACGCAGTATTTT.

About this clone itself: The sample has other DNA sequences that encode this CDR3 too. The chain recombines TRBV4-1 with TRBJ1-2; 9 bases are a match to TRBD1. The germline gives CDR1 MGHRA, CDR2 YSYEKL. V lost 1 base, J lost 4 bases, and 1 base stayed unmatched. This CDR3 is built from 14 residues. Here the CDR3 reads CASSQGTGAYGYTF. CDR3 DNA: TGCGCCAGCAGCCAAGGGACAGGGGCCTATGGCTACACCTTC.

This chain's CDR3 is CASSRDPSYNEQFF. In DNA form, the CDR3 reads TGTGCCAGCTCCAGGGATCCTTCCTACAATGAGCAGTTCTTC. The chain uses TRBV6-1 and TRBJ2-1; TRBD1 might be the D (5 bases). Germline values: CDR1 MNHNS, CDR2 SASEGT. The CDR3 extends over 14 amino acids. V dropped 8 bases and J dropped 1 base, with 12 bases sitting between them.

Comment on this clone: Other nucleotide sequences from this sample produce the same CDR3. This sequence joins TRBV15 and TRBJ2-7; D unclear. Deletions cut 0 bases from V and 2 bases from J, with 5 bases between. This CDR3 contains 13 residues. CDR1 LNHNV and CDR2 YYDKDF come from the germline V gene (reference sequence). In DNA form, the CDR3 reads TGTGCCACCAGCAGAGATAGGCCCTACGAGCAGTACTTC. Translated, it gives CATSRDRPYEQYF.

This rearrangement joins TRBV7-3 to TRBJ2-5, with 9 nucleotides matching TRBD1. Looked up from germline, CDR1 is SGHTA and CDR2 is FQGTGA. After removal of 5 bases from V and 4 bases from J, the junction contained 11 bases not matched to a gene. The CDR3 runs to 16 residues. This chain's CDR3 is CASSQTGQGRAETQYF. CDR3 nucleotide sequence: TGTGCCAGCAGCCAGACGGGACAGGGCAGGGCAGAGACCCAGTACTTC.

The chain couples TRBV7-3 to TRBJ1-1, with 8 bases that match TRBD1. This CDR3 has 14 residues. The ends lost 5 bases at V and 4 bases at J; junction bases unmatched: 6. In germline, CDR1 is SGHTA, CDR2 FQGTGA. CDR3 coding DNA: TGTGCCAGCAGCCAGAATCAGGGGGCCACTGAAGCTTTCTTT. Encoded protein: CASSQNQGATEAFF. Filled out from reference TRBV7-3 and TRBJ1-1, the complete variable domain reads GAGVSQTPSNKVTEKGKYVELRCDPISGHTALYWYRQSLGQGPEFLIYFQGTGAADDSGLPNDRFFAVRPEGSVSTLKIQRTERGDSAVYLCASSQNQGATEAFFGQGTRLTVV.

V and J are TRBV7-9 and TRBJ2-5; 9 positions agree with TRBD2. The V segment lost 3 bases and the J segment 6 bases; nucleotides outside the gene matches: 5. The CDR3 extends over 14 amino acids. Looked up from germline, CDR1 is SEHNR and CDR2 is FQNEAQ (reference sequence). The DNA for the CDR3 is TGTGCCAGCAGCTTTGCTAGCGGGGAAAAGACCCAGTACTTC. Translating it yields CASSFASGEKTQYF.

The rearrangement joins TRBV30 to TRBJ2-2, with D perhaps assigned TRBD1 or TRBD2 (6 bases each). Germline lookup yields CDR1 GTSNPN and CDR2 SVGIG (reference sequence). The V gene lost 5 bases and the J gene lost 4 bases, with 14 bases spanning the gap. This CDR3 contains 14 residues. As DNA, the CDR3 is TGTGCCTGGGCCACAGGGCGGGGCACCGGGGAGCTGTTTTTT. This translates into CAWATGRGTGELFF.

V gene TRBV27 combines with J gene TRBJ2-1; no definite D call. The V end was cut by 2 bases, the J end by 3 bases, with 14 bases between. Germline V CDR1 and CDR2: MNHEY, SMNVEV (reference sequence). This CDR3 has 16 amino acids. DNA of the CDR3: TGTGCCAGCAGTTTAATTTCAGGAAGCTTCTACAATGAGCAGTTCTTC. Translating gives CASSLISGSFYNEQFF.

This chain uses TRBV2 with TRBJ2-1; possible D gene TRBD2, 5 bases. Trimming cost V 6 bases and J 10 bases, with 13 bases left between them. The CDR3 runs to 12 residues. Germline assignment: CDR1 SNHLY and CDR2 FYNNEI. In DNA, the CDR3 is TGTGCCAGCAGGGGTACTAGTCGGGAGCAGTTCTTC. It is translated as CASRGTSREQFF. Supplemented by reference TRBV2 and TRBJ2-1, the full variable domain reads EPEVTQTPSHQVTQMGQEVILRCVPISNHLYFYWYRQILGQKVEFLVSFYNNEISEKSEIFDDQFSVERPDGSNFTLKIRSTKLEDSAMYFCASRGTSREQFFGPGTRLTVL.

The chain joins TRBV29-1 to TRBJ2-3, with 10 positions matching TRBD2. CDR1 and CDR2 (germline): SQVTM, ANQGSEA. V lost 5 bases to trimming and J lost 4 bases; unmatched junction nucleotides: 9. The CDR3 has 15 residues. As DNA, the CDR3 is TGCAGCGTTCCCCGGGGAGCGGGAGGGGCAGATACGCAGTATTTT. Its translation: CSVPRGAGGADTQYF.

The DNA for the CDR3 is TGCGCCAGCAGCCAAGATTATCAGGGAGTAGGCACCGGGGAGCTGTTTTTT. Protein: CASSQDYQGVGTGELFF. V usage is TRBV4-1 and J usage is TRBJ2-2; D assignment may be TRBD1 or TRBD2 (5 bases each). In germline, CDR1 is MGHRA, CDR2 YSYEKL. Trimming took off 0 bases at V and 4 bases at J, with 15 bases between the two ends. The CDR3 sequence is 17 residues long.

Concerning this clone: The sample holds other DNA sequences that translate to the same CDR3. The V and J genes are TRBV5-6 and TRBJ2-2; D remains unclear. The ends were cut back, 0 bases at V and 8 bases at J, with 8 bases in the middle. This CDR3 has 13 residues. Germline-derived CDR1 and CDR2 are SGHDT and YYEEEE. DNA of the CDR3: TGTGCCAGCAGCTTGGGGAGTACAGGGGAGCTGTTTTTT. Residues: CASSLGSTGELFF.

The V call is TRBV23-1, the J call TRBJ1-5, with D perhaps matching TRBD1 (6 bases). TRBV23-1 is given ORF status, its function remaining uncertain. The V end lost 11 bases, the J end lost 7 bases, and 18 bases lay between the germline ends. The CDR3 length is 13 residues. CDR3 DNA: TGCGCCCAGGGGAAATCTCCAGGGCAGCCCCAGCATTTT. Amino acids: CAQGKSPGQPQHF.

CDR3 region: CASSQARRTSGPYNEQFF. The CDR3 coding sequence is TGTGCCAGCAGCCAAGCGAGAAGGACTAGCGGACCTTACAATGAGCAGTTCTTC. The chain joins TRBV4-2 to TRBJ2-1, with 10 bases lining up with TRBD2. CDR1 and CDR2 (germline): LGHNA, YNFKEQ. Trimming cost V 1 base and J 4 bases; bases outside gene matches: 10. This CDR3 comprises 18 residues.